The 26 T cell receptor beta chains below were found in one sample sequenced in a study of T cell clonality in common variable immunodeficiency. The protocol was immunoSEQ multiplex PCR, while the TCRdb copy is restricted to in-frame clones and leaves out a portion. The sample presents about 31,000 clones, none singletons. Sequenced material: peripheral blood mononuclear cells. The receptors shown here come from a person aged 18-70 years in good health.

This clone was seen a handful of times. This may be a read error: a much more frequent sequence differs by one nucleotide. Read coverage stops 3 residues before the CDR3 terminus; the germline J gene supplies the remainder. The chain recombines TRBV19 with TRBJ2-7, with 7 bases aligning to TRBD1. Germline loops: CDR1 LNHDA, CDR2 SQIVND (reference sequence). The CDR3 spans 16 residues. CDR3 DNA, as far as it was read: TGTGCCATTAGTACAGGACAGGCTAGCAGCTCCTACGAG. This sequence encodes CAISTGQASSSYE. The entire CDR3 protein is CAISTGQASSSYEQYF.

This clone has at least ten counts. Read coverage stops 3 residues before the CDR3 terminus; the germline J gene supplies the remainder. The same CDR3 can be traced to other DNA sequences in this sample. The rearrangement uses TRBV18 and TRBJ1-3, with D unresolved. Trimming stripped 2 bases from V and 0 bases from J, with 14 bases between. Germline V gene sequence: CDR1 KGHSH, CDR2 LQKENI. This CDR3 has 17 residues. This CDR3 reads CASSPMDYGSSGNTIYF. The sequenced part of the CDR3 DNA is TGTGCCAGCTCACCAATGGACTACGGAAGCTCTGGAAACACC.

This clone showed up many times. Read sequence stops 3 residues before the CDR3 end, and the germline J gene provides the missing end. The chain combines TRBV5-1 with TRBJ2-7; 11 nucleotides line up with TRBD1. The CDR3 contains 15 residues. CDR1 and CDR2 (germline): SGHRS, YFSETQ. V lost 4 bases to trimming and J lost 4 bases; unmatched junction nucleotides: 7. The CDR3 sequence is CASSLGQGAMYEQYF. The CDR3 bases that were read are TGCGCCAGCAGCCTAGGACAGGGGGCTATGTACGAG.

The sample holds many counts of this clone. The CDR3 end falls 3 residues outside the read, so it is completed with the germline J gene. The rearrangement uses TRBV20-1 and TRBJ2-7, with 9 bases matching TRBD1. The germline CDR1 and CDR2 sequences are DFQATT and SNEGSKA (reference sequence). Trimming at V came to 3 bases and at J to 2 bases, leaving 8 bases not matched to a gene. The CDR3 contains 15 residues. The CDR3 DNA, read in part, is TGCAGTGCTAGTGGGGAGGGGACAGGGCCCTACGAG. Its protein product is CSASGEGTGPYE. The complete CDR3 protein is CSASGEGTGPYEQYF.

This clone has ten or more counts. Read data end 3 residues before the CDR3 end; the end is taken from the germline J gene. The same CDR3 arises from other DNA sequences in this sample as well. The chain links TRBV19 to TRBJ2-1; TRBD2 matches at 11 bases. V shed 8 bases, J shed 7 bases, and the junction held 10 bases outside the gene matches. In germline, CDR1 is LNHDA, CDR2 SQIVND (reference sequence). The CDR3 has 15 amino acids. CDR3 DNA (partial): TGTGCCAGTCGTCTTCTAGCGGGAGGTGGTAATGAG. Translated, it gives CASRLLAGGGNE. From start to end, the CDR3 is CASRLLAGGGNEQFF.

A word on this clone: The CDR3 extends 3 residues past the end of the read, so its final part is completed from the germline J gene. The V call is TRBV5-1, the J call TRBJ2-1; 12 positions agree with TRBD2. The CDR3 loop spans 16 amino acids. Looked up from germline, CDR1 is SGHRS and CDR2 is YFSETQ. V lost 4 bases, J lost 5 bases, and 7 bases stayed unmatched. This chain's CDR3 is CASSKRTSGIDNEQFF. The covered CDR3 bases are TGCGCCAGCAGCAAAAGGACTAGCGGGATAGACAATGAG. Drawing the rest from reference TRBV5-1 and TRBJ2-1, the complete variable domain is KAGVTQTPRYLIKTRGQQVTLSCSPISGHRSVSWYQQTPGQGLQFLFEYFSETQRNKGNFPGRFSGRQFSNSRSEMNVSTLELGDSALYLCASSKRTSGIDNEQFFGPGTRLTVL.

This clone was picked up many times. The CDR3 extends 3 residues past the end of the read, so its final part is completed from the germline J gene. This chain uses TRBV6-2 or TRBV6-3 with TRBJ2-1, with 11 nucleotides matching TRBD2. This CDR3 contains 15 residues. The V segment lost 7 bases and the J segment 5 bases; nucleotides outside the gene matches: 7. Per germline, CDR1 MNHEY and CDR2 SVGEGT. This CDR3 is CASKMVAGGNNEQFF. The CDR3 bases that were read are TGTGCCAGCAAGATGGTAGCGGGGGGGAACAATGAG.

This clone has a count of ten or more. Coverage ceases 3 residues before the CDR3 finishes, and the germline J gene fills in the end. The chain joins TRBV11-2 to TRBJ2-7; D uncertain. The CDR3 covers 13 residues. Trimming stripped 3 bases from V and 0 bases from J, with 6 bases between. Germline V gene lookup returns CDR1 SGHAT and CDR2 FQNNGV. CDR3 DNA (partial): TGTGCCAGCAGCTTTAGTATCTCCTACGAG. It yields the protein CASSFSISYE. The CDR3 as a whole reads CASSFSISYEQYF.

This clone has a count of ten or more. CDR3 residues: CASSQIVGQGENEQFF. The DNA read from the CDR3 is TGCGCCAGCAGCCAGATTGTGGGACAGGGGGAAAATGAG. This sequence joins TRBV5-1 and TRBJ2-1; 11 bases map to TRBD1. The CDR3 end falls 3 residues outside the read, so it is completed with the germline J gene. There are 16 residues in the CDR3. The V gene end was trimmed by 4 bases and the J gene end by 7 bases; junction bases not matched to a gene: 10. The germline CDR1 and CDR2 sequences are SGHRS and YFSETQ. The whole variable domain, filled in from reference TRBV5-1 and TRBJ2-1, reads KAGVTQTPRYLIKTRGQQVTLSCSPISGHRSVSWYQQTPGQGLQFLFEYFSETQRNKGNFPGRFSGRQFSNSRSEMNVSTLELGDSALYLCASSQIVGQGENEQFFGPGTRLTVL.

In its sample, this clone was seen many times. The read falls 3 residues short of the CDR3 end, and the missing part is taken from the germline J gene. The chain has TRBV7-2 and TRBJ2-7; the D gene is possibly TRBD1 (5 bases). Looked up from germline, CDR1 is SGHTA and CDR2 is FQGNSA. V was trimmed by 3 bases and J by 2 bases, leaving 11 bases between them. The CDR3 runs 14 residues. The sequenced part of the CDR3 DNA is TGTGCCAGCAGCTTTGGGGCAGGGCCCTACGAG. This translates into CASSFGAGPYE. The entire CDR3 sequence reads CASSFGAGPYEQYF.

This clone was detected ten times or more. The CDR3 is cut off 3 residues early in the read; its end comes from the germline J gene. The chain combines TRBV20-1 with TRBJ1-1; the D gene is possibly TRBD1 (6 bases). There are 14 residues in the CDR3. V gave up 6 bases and J gave up 1 base, with 15 bases separating them. CDR1 is DFQATT and CDR2 is SNEGSKA in the germline V gene (reference sequence). The covered CDR3 bases are TGCAGTGCGCCCCCGGCAGGGGAGAACACTGAA. Translation: CSAPPAGENTE. The entire CDR3 reads CSAPPAGENTEAFF.

This clone showed up many times. Sequencing ends 3 residues short of the CDR3 end; the germline J gene provides the rest. This chain links TRBV19 with TRBJ2-2; 8 positions agree with TRBD2. Germline assignment: CDR1 LNHDA and CDR2 SQIVND (reference sequence). The CDR3 contains 13 residues. The J segment lost 7 bases and the V segment lost 5 bases, leaving 3 bases of the junction unmatched. The sequenced part of the CDR3 DNA is TGTGCCAGTAGTCCCGGGAGGGGCGGGGAG. This translates into CASSPGRGGE. The CDR3 in its entirety is CASSPGRGGELFF.

Ten or more counts support this clone. The CDR3 end falls 3 residues outside the read, so it is completed with the germline J gene. The V and J genes are TRBV11-3 and TRBJ2-1; TRBD2 aligns across 11 bases. V trimming: 5 bases; J trimming: 9 bases; junction bases outside the gene matches: 9. Germline values: CDR1 SGHNT, CDR2 YENEEA. The CDR3 is 15 residues long. CDR3 residues: CASSLSGGAIFEQFF. Incomplete CDR3 DNA: TGTGCCAGCAGCCTTAGCGGGGGGGCAATTTTTGAG.

The table lists this clone with a few counts. The DNA ends 3 residues before the CDR3 does, and the rest of the CDR3 is filled in from the germline J gene. This sample includes further DNA sequences coding for the same CDR3. The chain uses TRBV18 and TRBJ2-1; 7 nucleotides agree with TRBD1. The V gene end was trimmed by 6 bases and the J gene end by 4 bases; junction bases not matched to a gene: 15. The CDR3 has 17 residues. The germline CDR1 and CDR2 sequences are KGHSH and LQKENI. The CDR3 protein is CASSPWTGRSYYNEQFF. The sequenced CDR3 bases are TGTGCCAGCTCCCCCTGGACAGGCCGTTCCTATTACAATGAG.

This clone was counted ten times or more. The read gets to within 3 residues of the CDR3 end, and the germline J gene fills in the rest. The chain couples TRBV12-3 or TRBV12-4 to TRBJ1-1; D perhaps matches TRBD1 (6 bases). The CDR3 length is 14 residues. The ends were cut back, 4 bases at V and 6 bases at J, with 15 bases in the middle. The CDR3 region is CASSSSIRGAEAFF. CDR3 DNA, as far as it was read: TGTGCCAGCAGTTCCTCGATCAGGGGCGCTGAA.

Ten or more counts support this clone. The CDR3 extends 3 residues past the end of the read, so its final part is completed from the germline J gene. The J gene is TRBJ2-5, the V gene TRBV13; possible D gene TRBD1, 6 bases. The CDR3 is 14 amino acids. V dropped 0 bases and J dropped 5 bases, with 10 bases sitting between them. The germline V gene encodes CDR1 PRHDT and CDR2 FYEKMQ (reference sequence). Here the CDR3 reads CASSLGGGQETQYF. The sequenced CDR3 bases are TGTGCCAGCAGCTTAGGAGGGGGTCAGGAGACC.

In this sample, this clone turned up many times. CDR3 DNA (partial): TGCGCCAGCTCACGTCTCGACACCTCCACAGATACG. This translates into CASSRLDTSTDT. The whole CDR3 region reads CASSRLDTSTDTQYF. The V call is TRBV5-1, the J call TRBJ2-3, with D unclear. Sequencing ends 3 residues short of the CDR3 end; the germline J gene provides the rest. The V gene lost 7 bases and the J gene lost 2 bases, with 17 bases spanning the gap. The germline V gene has CDR1 SGHRS and CDR2 YFSETQ. CDR3 length: 15 amino acids.

This clone was found many times. The CDR3 goes on 3 residues after the read ends, and that part is filled in from the germline J gene. V usage is TRBV20-1 and J usage is TRBJ1-2, with 8 bases matching TRBD1. Losses at the gene ends were 7 bases for V and 2 bases for J; bases not matched to a gene: 3. Germline V gene sequence: CDR1 DFQATT, CDR2 SNEGSKA (reference sequence). This CDR3 is built from 12 residues. CDR3 bases read: TGCAGTGGGACAGGGAGCAACTATGGC. It is translated as CSGTGSNYG. The CDR3 in its entirety is CSGTGSNYGYTF.

This clone was counted ten times or more. With the read ending 3 residues before the CDR3 end, the germline J gene is used to fill in that end. V gene TRBV18 combines with J gene TRBJ1-1; 10 bases line up with TRBD1. The V segment lost 6 bases and the J segment 5 bases; nucleotides outside the gene matches: 6. Germline V lookup: CDR1 KGHSH, CDR2 LQKENI. This CDR3 has 14 residues. The CDR3 sequence is CASSPGTGATEAFF. Partial CDR3 DNA: TGTGCCAGCTCTCCCGGGACAGGGGCGACTGAA.

This clone was found many times. The CDR3 sequence is CAISESWERRGREDTQYF. The covered CDR3 bases are TGTGCCATCAGTGAGAGTTGGGAGAGGCGGGGCCGCGAAGATACG. The V and J genes are TRBV10-3 and TRBJ2-3; a possible D gene is TRBD2 (6 bases). The missing CDR3 end, 3 residues past where the read stops, is filled in from the germline J gene. The CDR3 has 18 residues. Per germline, CDR1 ENHRY and CDR2 SYGVKD. V was clipped by 2 bases and J by 5 bases, with 23 bases between them.

In this sample, this clone turned up many times. An end of the junction does not agree with germline; a read error may underlie this. Coverage ceases 3 residues before the CDR3 finishes, and the germline J gene fills in the end. J is TRBJ2-1 and V is TRBV20-1; TRBD1 matches at 12 bases. This CDR3 is built from 19 residues. Germline lookup yields CDR1 DFQATT and CDR2 SNEGSKA (reference sequence). The DNA read from the CDR3 is TGCAGCGCTATCTTACCCTCCGGGACAGGGGGCACCCGGGCAGATGAG. As protein: CSAILPSGTGGTRADE. The whole CDR3 is CSAILPSGTGGTRADEQFF.

At least ten counts were recorded for this clone. The CDR3 extends 3 residues past the end of the read, so its final part is completed from the germline J gene. The rearrangement joins TRBV20-1 to TRBJ1-1, with 7 bases identical to TRBD1. The CDR3 covers 15 residues. Germline V CDR1 and CDR2: DFQATT, SNEGSKA (reference sequence). The V and J ends lost 5 bases and 1 base, in that order; junction bases with no gene match: 10. CDR3 loop: CSASDTGVRNTEAFF. CDR3 DNA (partial): TGCAGTGCTTCCGATACAGGGGTGAGGAACACTGAA.

This clone has ten or more counts. The read ends 3 residues early relative to the CDR3; the germline J gene fills the gap. The chain employs TRBV5-1 and TRBJ2-1; 12 nucleotides agree with TRBD2. Germline CDR1 is SGHRS and CDR2 is YFSETQ. CDR3 size: 17 residues. Losses at the gene ends were 4 bases for V and 4 bases for J; bases not matched to a gene: 9. CDR3 sequence: CASSPGLAGSLYNEQFF. CDR3 bases read: TGCGCCAGCAGCCCCGGACTAGCGGGGTCACTATACAATGAG.

This clone occurred many times. The sequence runs out 3 residues before the end of the CDR3; the remainder is reconstructed from the germline J gene. This sequence joins TRBV6-1 and TRBJ1-1, with TRBD1 identical over 7 bases. In germline, CDR1 is MNHNS, CDR2 SASEGT. This CDR3 has 13 residues. This CDR3 reads CASSETETQGAFF. The covered CDR3 bases are TGTGCCAGCAGTGAAACGGAGACACAGGGG.

This clone has at least ten counts. The CDR3 end falls 3 residues outside the read, so it is completed with the germline J gene. J is TRBJ2-5 and V is TRBV5-1; 8 bases fit TRBD2. Losses at the gene ends were 0 bases for V and 1 base for J; bases not matched to a gene: 8. The germline V gene has CDR1 SGHRS and CDR2 YFSETQ. CDR3 length equals 17 residues. The DNA read from the CDR3 is TGCGCCAGCAGCTTGGGGGTGGCGGGAGGCCTCCAAGAGACC. Translated, it gives CASSLGVAGGLQET. The whole CDR3 region reads CASSLGVAGGLQETQYF.

This clone showed up many times. Read coverage stops 3 residues before the CDR3 terminus; the germline J gene supplies the remainder. The chain employs TRBV19 and TRBJ2-7, with D possibly being TRBD2 (6 bases). V gave up 5 bases and J gave up 3 bases, with 17 bases separating them. The CDR3 contains 15 residues. Per germline, CDR1 LNHDA and CDR2 SQIVND (reference sequence). The CDR3 bases that were read are TGTGCCAGTAGTCCCGGGGACTTCCACTTCTACGAG. The encoded protein is CASSPGDFHFYE. The entire CDR3 reads CASSPGDFHFYEQYF.